Listed below are T cell receptor beta chains from one sample, sequenced in a study of T cell responses to AZD1222 COVID-19 vaccine. The data were produced by immunoSEQ multiplex PCR, yet TCRdb's version contains in-frame clones alone and is incomplete. The sample contains about 42,000 clones, approximately 88% of which appear only once. The sequencing here drew on peripheral blood, taken 28 days after the second AZD1222 dose. These TCRs come from an adult who received the AZD1222 COVID-19 vaccine. Both conserved end residues are part of each CDR3.

v_call	cdr3_aa
TRBV5-1	CASTPGQTAGNTIYF
TRBV28	CASRWGGGYTF
TRBV3-1/TRBV3-2	CASSKGRGNTEAFF
TRBV5-1	CASNGNPSPEDTQYF
TRBV18	CASSPLPDRYNSPLHF
TRBV27	CASSFGQANTEAFF
TRBV3-1/TRBV3-2	CASSQGDRESYGYTF
TRBV9	CASSPQGSDTQYF
TRBV18	CASSSGGENQYF
TRBV3-1/TRBV3-2	CASSPLLGGNTIYF
TRBV29-1	CSVGTDTSSTDTQYF
TRBV7-9	CASSPRWGQETQYF
TRBV7-2	CASSFLGGGAPYEQYF
TRBV6-5	CASRGGGQGKSPLHF
TRBV3-1/TRBV3-2	CASRQIAGEQFF
TRBV19	CASSRGAVTGELFF
TRBV7-2	CASSWGTVNTEAFF
TRBV6-5	CASSPYNSNQPQHF
TRBV25-1	CASRTGVGTEAFF
TRBV6-4	CASSGTSGGTGELFF
TRBV7-3	CASSPGTSGGSTDTQYF
TRBV5-1	CASSRIAGHNTGELFF
TRBV28	CASSLTGVRPNEQFF
TRBV12-5	CASGSSVLETQYF
TRBV6-5	CASSYRTNTEAFF
TRBV6-2/TRBV6-3	CASSSGLAGRTDTQYF
TRBV30	CAWSVSYGYTF
TRBV7-2	CASSLDGGGGDEQFF
TRBV5-6	CASSLLGQGQTGELFF
TRBV5-4	CASSLGAGAGGTQYF
TRBV6-5	CASSPLPITDTQYF
TRBV2	CASPSFQDRSPEAFF
TRBV6-5	CASARGGNQPQHF
TRBV9	CASSAGGGEQFF
TRBV11-2	CASSLSLAGDHEQYF